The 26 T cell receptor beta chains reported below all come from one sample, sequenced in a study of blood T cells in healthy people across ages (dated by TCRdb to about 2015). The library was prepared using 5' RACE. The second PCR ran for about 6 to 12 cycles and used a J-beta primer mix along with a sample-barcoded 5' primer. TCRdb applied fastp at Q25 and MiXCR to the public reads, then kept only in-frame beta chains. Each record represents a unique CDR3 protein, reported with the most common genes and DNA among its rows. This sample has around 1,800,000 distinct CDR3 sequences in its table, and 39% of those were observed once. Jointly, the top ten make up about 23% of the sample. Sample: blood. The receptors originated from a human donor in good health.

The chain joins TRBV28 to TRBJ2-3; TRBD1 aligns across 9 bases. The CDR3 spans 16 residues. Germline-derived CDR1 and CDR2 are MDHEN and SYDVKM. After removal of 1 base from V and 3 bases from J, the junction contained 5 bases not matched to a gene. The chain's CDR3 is CASSLFRDRATDTQYF. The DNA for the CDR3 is TGTGCCAGCAGTTTATTCCGGGACAGGGCGACAGATACGCAGTATTTT.

Written as DNA, the CDR3 is TGTGCCAGCAGTCCACAATTTAGCGGGGAATCCTACAATGAGCAGTTCTTC. The encoded protein is CASSPQFSGESYNEQFF. The V gene is TRBV12-3 or TRBV12-4, the J gene TRBJ2-1; TRBD2 matches at 8 bases. The CDR3 contains 17 residues. The V segment lost 5 bases and the J segment 1 base; nucleotides outside the gene matches: 10.

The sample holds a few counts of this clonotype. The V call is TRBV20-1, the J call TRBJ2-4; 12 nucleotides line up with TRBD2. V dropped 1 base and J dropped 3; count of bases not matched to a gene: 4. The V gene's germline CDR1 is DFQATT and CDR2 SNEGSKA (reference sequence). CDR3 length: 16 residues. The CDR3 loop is CSARGLAGDLKNIQYF. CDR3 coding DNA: TGCAGTGCTAGAGGACTAGCGGGAGACCTCAAAAACATTCAGTACTTC.

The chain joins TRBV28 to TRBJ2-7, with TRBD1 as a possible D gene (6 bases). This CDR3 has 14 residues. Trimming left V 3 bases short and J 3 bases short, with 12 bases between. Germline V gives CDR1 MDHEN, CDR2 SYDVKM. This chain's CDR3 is CASSFRGHVYEQYF. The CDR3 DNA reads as TGTGCCAGCAGTTTCCGGGGACATGTCTACGAGCAGTACTTC.

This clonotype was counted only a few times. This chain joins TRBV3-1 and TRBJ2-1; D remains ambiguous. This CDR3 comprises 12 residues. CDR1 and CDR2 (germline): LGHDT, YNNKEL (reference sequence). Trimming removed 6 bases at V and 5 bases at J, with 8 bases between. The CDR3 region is CASSHSHNEQFF. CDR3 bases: TGTGCCAGCAGTCACTCTCACAATGAGCAGTTCTTC.

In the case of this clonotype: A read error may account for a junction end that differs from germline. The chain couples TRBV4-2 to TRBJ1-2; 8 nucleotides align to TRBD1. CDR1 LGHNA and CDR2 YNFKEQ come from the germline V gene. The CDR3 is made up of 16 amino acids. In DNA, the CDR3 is TGTACCAGCAGCCAAGATTCGGCAGGGGGCAGCTATGGCTACACCTTC. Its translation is CTSSQDSAGGSYGYTF.

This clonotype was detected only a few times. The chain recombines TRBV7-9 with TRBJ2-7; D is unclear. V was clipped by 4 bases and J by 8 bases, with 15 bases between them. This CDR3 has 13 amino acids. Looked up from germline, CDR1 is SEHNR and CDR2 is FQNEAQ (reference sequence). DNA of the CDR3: TGTGCCAGCAGCTCTTCCCTTGGACGGAAGCAGTACTTC. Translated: CASSSSLGRKQYF.

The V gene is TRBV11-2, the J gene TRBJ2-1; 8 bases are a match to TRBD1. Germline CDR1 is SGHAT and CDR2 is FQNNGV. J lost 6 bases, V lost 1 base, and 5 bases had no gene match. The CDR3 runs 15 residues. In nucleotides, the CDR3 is TGTGCCAGCAGCTTAGCCAGGGGGCAGGGCAATGAGCAGTTCTTC. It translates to CASSLARGQGNEQFF.

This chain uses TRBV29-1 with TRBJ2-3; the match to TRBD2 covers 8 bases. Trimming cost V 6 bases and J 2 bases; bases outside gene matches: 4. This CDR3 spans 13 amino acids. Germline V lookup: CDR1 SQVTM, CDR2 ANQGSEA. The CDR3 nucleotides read TGCAGCGTCGGTAGCGGGACCACAGATACGCAGTATTTT. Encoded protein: CSVGSGTTDTQYF.

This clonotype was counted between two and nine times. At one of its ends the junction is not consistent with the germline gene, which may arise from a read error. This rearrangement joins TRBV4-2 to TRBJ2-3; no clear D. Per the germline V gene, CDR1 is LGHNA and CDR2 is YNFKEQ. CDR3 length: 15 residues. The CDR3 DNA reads TGTGCCGGCAGCCAATCTCGCGATGGCACAGATACGCAGTATTTT. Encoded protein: CAGSQSRDGTDTQYF.

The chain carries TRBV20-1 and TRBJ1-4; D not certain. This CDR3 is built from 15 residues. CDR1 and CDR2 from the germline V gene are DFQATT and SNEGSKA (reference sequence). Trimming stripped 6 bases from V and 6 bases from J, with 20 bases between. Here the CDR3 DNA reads TGCAGTGCAAACCCCCGCGGACGGACGTATGAAAAACTGTTTTTT. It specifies CSANPRGRTYEKLFF.

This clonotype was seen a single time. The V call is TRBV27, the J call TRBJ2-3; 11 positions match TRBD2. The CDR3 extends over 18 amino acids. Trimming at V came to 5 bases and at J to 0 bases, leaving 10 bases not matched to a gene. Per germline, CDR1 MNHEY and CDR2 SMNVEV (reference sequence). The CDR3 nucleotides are TGTGCCAGCAGTCCCTTGAACCTAGCGGGGGGAAGCACAGATACGCAGTATTTT. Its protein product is CASSPLNLAGGSTDTQYF.

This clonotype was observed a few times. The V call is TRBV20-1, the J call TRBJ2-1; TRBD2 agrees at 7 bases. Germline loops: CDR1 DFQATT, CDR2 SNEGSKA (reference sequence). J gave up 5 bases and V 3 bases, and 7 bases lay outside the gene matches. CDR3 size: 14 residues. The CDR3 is CSASPAGWHNEQFF. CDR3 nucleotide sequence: TGCAGTGCTAGTCCAGCGGGGTGGCACAATGAGCAGTTCTTC.

In nucleotides, the CDR3 is TGTGCCAGCGAGGGGAACCTAGGGGGCGCGTACTATGGCTACACCTTC. Amino acids: CASEGNLGGAYYGYTF. The chain couples TRBV28 to TRBJ1-2, with 7 bases that match TRBD1. This CDR3 has 16 amino acids. Germline assignment: CDR1 MDHEN and CDR2 SYDVKM. V lost 8 bases, J lost 3 bases, and 15 bases stayed unmatched.

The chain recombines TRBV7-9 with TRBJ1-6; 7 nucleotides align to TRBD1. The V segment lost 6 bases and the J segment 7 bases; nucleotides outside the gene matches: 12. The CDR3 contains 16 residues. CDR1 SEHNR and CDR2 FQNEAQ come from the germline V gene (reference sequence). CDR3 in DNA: TGTGCCAGCAGAAGGTCGACAGGGTCAGGGAATTCACCCCTCCACTTT. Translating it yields CASRRSTGSGNSPLHF.

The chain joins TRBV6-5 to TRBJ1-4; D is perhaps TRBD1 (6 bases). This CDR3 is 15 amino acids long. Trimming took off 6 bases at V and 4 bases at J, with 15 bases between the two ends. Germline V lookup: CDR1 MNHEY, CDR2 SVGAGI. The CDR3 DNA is TGTGCCAGCAGGACCACAGGGACCATTAATGAAAAACTGTTTTTT. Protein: CASRTTGTINEKLFF.

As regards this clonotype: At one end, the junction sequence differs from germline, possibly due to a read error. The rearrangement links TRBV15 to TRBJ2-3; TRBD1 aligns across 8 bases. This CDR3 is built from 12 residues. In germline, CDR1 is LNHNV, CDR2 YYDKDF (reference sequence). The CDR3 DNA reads TGTGCCGCCAGCAGACAGGGGGATACGCAGTATTTT. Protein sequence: CAASRQGDTQYF.

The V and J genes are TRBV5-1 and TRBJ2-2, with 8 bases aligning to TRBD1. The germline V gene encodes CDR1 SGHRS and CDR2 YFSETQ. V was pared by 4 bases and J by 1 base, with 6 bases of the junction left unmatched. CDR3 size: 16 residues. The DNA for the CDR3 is TGCGCCAGCAGCCCGGCCGGGACAGGGAACACCGGGGAGCTGTTTTTT. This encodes CASSPAGTGNTGELFF.

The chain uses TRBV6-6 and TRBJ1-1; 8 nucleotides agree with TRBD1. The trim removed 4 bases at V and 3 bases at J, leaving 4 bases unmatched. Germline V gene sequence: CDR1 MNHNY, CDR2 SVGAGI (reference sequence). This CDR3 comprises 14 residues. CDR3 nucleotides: TGTGCCAGCAGTTCACAGGGGGAGTACACTGAAGCTTTCTTT. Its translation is CASSSQGEYTEAFF.

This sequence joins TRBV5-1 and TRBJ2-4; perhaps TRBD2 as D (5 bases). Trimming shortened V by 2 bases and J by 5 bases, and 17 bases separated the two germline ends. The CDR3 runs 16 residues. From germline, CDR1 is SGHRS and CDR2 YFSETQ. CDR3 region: CASSFAGTARENIQYF. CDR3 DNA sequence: TGCGCCAGCAGCTTCGCGGGTACAGCTCGCGAAAACATTCAGTACTTC.

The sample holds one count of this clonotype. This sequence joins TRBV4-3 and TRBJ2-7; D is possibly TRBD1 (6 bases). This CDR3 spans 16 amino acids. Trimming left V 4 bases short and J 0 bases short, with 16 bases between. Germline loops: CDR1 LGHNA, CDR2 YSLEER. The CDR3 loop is CASSRTGGGSSYEQYF. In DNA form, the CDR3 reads TGCGCCAGCAGCCGTACTGGGGGCGGTAGCTCCTACGAGCAGTACTTC.

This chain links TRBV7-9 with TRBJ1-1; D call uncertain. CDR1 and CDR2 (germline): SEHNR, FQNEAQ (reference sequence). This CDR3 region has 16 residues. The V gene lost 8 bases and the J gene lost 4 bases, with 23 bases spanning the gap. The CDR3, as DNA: TGTGCCAGCCATCGACTGACTGGGGATCGATCCACTGAAGCTTTCTTT. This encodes CASHRLTGDRSTEAFF.

The CDR3 here is CASSLVPRDGGESSYNEQFF. CDR3 nucleotide sequence: TGTGCCAGCAGCTTAGTACCCCGGGACGGGGGAGAAAGCTCCTACAATGAGCAGTTCTTC. The V and J genes are TRBV7-8 and TRBJ2-1; D may be TRBD2 (6 bases). This CDR3 comprises 20 residues. Germline values: CDR1 SGHVS, CDR2 FQNEAQ. Trimming removed 1 base at V and 0 bases at J, with 22 bases between. Complete variable domain (other parts from reference TRBV7-8 and TRBJ2-1): GAGVSQSPRYKVAKRGQDVALRCDPISGHVSLFWYQQALGQGPEFLTYFQNEAQLDKSGLPSDRFFAERPEGSVSTLKIQRTQQEDSAVYLCASSLVPRDGGESSYNEQFFGPGTRLTVL.

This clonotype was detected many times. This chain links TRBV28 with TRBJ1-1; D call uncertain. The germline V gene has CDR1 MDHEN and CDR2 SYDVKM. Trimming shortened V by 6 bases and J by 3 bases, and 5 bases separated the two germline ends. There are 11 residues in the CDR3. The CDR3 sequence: CASRGYTEAFF. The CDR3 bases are TGTGCCAGCAGGGGGTACACTGAAGCTTTCTTT. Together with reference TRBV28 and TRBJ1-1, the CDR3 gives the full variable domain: DVKVTQSSRYLVKRTGEKVFLECVQDMDHENMFWYRQDPGLGLRLIYFSYDVKMKEKGDIPEGYSVSREKKERFSLILESASTNQTSMYLCASRGYTEAFFGQGTRLTVV.

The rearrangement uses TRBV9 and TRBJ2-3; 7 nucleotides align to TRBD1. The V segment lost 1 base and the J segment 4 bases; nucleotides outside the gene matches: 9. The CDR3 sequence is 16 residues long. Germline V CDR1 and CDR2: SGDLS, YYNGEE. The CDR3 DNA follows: TGTGCCAGCAGCGTACCTAAGGGGACAGCCTCAGATACGCAGTATTTT. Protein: CASSVPKGTASDTQYF.

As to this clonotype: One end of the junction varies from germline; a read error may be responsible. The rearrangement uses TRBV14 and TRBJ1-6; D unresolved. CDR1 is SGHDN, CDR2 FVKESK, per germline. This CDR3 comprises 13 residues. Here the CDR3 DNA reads TGTGCCGGCAGCCAAGACCTGAATTCACCCCTCCACTTT. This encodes CAGSQDLNSPLHF.